This TCR beta chain was profiled in a study of cytomegalovirus exposure and HLA in healthy donors. General study findings and limits: TCR association rates varied by HLA locus in a later analysis, with DRB1 highest and HLA-C lowest. In a later analysis, CMV-associated beta chains were mostly HLA-associated, it appeared.

In the PCR, 60 Vbeta and 13 Jbeta primers were used. Clones were sequenced by immunoSEQ multiplex PCR, and TCRdb holds only the in-frame ones, with some missing. The sample lists under 200,000 clones, about four fifths occurring once. Points on this clone: The antigen remains undetermined.

The sequencing sample was made of PBMCs. This sequence originates from a woman aged 18-29 years in good health and CMV-seronegative.

CDR3 nucleotides: TGTGCCAGCAGCTTAGGGCGGAATGAAAAACTGTTTTTT. Its protein is CASSLGRNEKLFF. The V gene is TRBV7-2, the J gene TRBJ1-4; D remains unclear. CDR3 length equals 13 residues. Trimming took 1 base from V and 5 from J, leaving 5 bases between them. Germline V gives CDR1 SGHTA, CDR2 FQGNSA.